This T cell receptor beta chain emerged from a study of T cell repertoires in ileal Crohn's disease. Study-wide context: About 40% were active smokers at surgery; median disease duration was almost 8 years.

Time point meaning: proximal margin of the surgical specimen (macroscopically non-inflamed). Patients were adults with ileal or ileocolonic Crohn's disease needing resection. Measured with immunoSEQ multiplex PCR; TCRdb has only the in-frame clones, and not every one. The sample has thousands of clones; around 78% are singletons. Trimming shortened V by 0 bases and J by 4 bases, and 12 bases separated the two germline ends. Germline lookup yields CDR1 SGHAT and CDR2 FQNNGV. The CDR3 length is 15 residues. The gene calls are TRBV11-2 and TRBJ1-1; the D gene is possibly TRBD1 (5 bases). The receptor comes from an adult with Crohn's disease. The source material was ileal tissue. The CDR3 DNA is TGTGCCAGCAGCTTAGAGGGGGTTCTAAGCACTGAAGCTTTCTTT. Residues: CASSLEGVLSTEAFF.